This T cell receptor (beta chain) was captured in a study of Graves' ophthalmopathy and Graves' hyperthyroidism. This clonotype was found many times. Scientists amplified the TCR beta CDR3 regions from RNA transcripts. Scientists carried out first-round RT-PCR using HTBI primers and then a second-round multiplex PCR. TCRdb passed the multiplex PCR reads through MiXCR, listing each CDR3 protein once. The top ten hold 2.4% of the sample, which has 300,000 to 400,000 distinct CDR3 sequences, about 15% seen once. CDR1 MDHEN and CDR2 SYDVKM come from the germline V gene. V gave up 6 bases and J gave up 1 base; unmatched junction bases: 7. CDR3 size: 15 residues.

This chain links TRBV28 with TRBJ2-7; 9 bases line up with TRBD1. This clonotype originated in an adult woman with stable Graves' hyperthyroidism. Sample: peripheral blood. The CDR3 spells CASSLGQGGSYEQYF. The DNA for the CDR3 is TGTGCCAGCAGCTTGGGACAGGGAGGTTCCTACGAGCAGTACTTC. Using reference TRBV28 and TRBJ2-7 for the parts outside the CDR3, the full variable domain is DVKVTQSSRYLVKRTGEKVFLECVQDMDHENMFWYRQDPGLGLRLIYFSYDVKMKEKGDIPEGYSVSREKKERFSLILESASTNQTSMYLCASSLGQGGSYEQYFGPGTRLTVT.